This T cell receptor (beta chain) was documented in a study of T cells in Graves' hyperthyroidism and ophthalmopathy. Diagnostic assessment was based on clinical symptoms, serum thyroxine and TRAb, thyroid ultrasound and orbital computed tomography. This CDR3 region has 15 residues. The germline V gene encodes CDR1 MDHEN and CDR2 SYDVKM. V trimming: 6 bases; J trimming: 5 bases; junction bases outside the gene matches: 10. Study findings and constraints: Ophthalmopathy and stable hyperthyroidism were separated by a 13 V-J model.

The table lists this clonotype with a count of one. Its matching antigen is unknown. This clone may be a read error of a much larger clone one base away. RNA transcripts were the template for amplifying TCR beta CDR3 regions. Carried out on the TCR CDR3, a first-round RT-PCR used the HTBI primer set. TCRdb itself ran the multiplex PCR reads through MiXCR, one entry per CDR3 protein. The sample holds approximately 700,000 distinct CDR3 sequences, less than 20% seen once. The sample was blood. This TCR was recovered from a man aged 18 to 30 with Graves' hyperthyroidism. The rearrangement links TRBV28 to TRBJ1-2; 9 nucleotides match TRBD1. DNA for the CDR3: TGTGCCAGCAGACCGGGGGGACAGGGTTTATATGGCTACACCTTC. Translated, it gives CASRPGGQGLYGYTF.